Following are 17 T cell receptor beta chains from one sample sequenced in a study of cytomegalovirus exposure and HLA in healthy donors. The PCR used 60 Vbeta and 13 Jbeta primers. Using immunoSEQ multiplex PCR, the repertoire was profiled, and TCRdb retains in-frame clones only, with some absent. Among roughly 150,000 clones listed, around 63% were seen once. The sample was PBMCs. Source of these receptors: a human donor in good health.

The V gene is TRBV5-1, the J gene TRBJ2-7; 7 nucleotides line up with TRBD2. Germline loops: CDR1 SGHRS, CDR2 YFSETQ. The CDR3 contains 16 residues. J was trimmed by 5 bases and V by 6 bases; bases with no gene match: 17. In nucleotides, the CDR3 is TGCGCCAGCACCCCCAACGCGAGGCGGGAGTTCAACGAGCAGTACTTC. Amino acid sequence: CASTPNARREFNEQYF.

V usage is TRBV19 and J usage is TRBJ2-3, with TRBD2 as a possible D gene (5 bases). Between the trimmed V and J ends, which lost 0 bases and 5 bases, there was a span of 15 bases. The germline CDR1 and CDR2 sequences are LNHDA and SQIVND (reference sequence). The CDR3 totals 16 residues. The CDR3 DNA reads TGTGCCAGTAGTATAGAACAAAACGGACTTCAAGATACGCAGTATTTT. Amino acids: CASSIEQNGLQDTQYF.

This clone has a handful of counts. In DNA, the CDR3 is TGTGCCAGCATGTACAGGGACAATCAGCCCCAGCATTTT. This codes for CASMYRDNQPQHF. This chain connects TRBV2 to TRBJ1-5, with TRBD1 as a possible D gene (6 bases). V was trimmed by 7 bases and J by 3 bases, leaving 10 bases between them. CDR1 is SNHLY, CDR2 FYNNEI, per germline. The CDR3 contains 13 residues.

The chain recombines TRBV5-1 with TRBJ2-7, with D perhaps TRBD2 (7 bases). Trimming shortened V by 4 bases and J by 8 bases, and 31 bases separated the two germline ends. The CDR3 is 18 amino acids. CDR1 is SGHRS, CDR2 YFSETQ, per germline. CDR3 nucleotides: TGCGCCAGCAGCCTATCCTACCAGGGGCGGGAGAGGTTTAGCAAGCAGTACTTC. Its protein is CASSLSYQGRERFSKQYF. Full variable domain (rest looked up from reference TRBV5-1 and TRBJ2-7): KAGVTQTPRYLIKTRGQQVTLSCSPISGHRSVSWYQQTPGQGLQFLFEYFSETQRNKGNFPGRFSGRQFSNSRSEMNVSTLELGDSALYLCASSLSYQGRERFSKQYFGPGTRLTVT.

This clone has more than one count but fewer than ten. V gene TRBV27 combines with J gene TRBJ1-2, with 10 bases identical to TRBD1. Germline assignment: CDR1 MNHEY and CDR2 SMNVEV (reference sequence). The junction had 7 bases not matched to a gene; V was cut back by 5 bases and J by 7 bases. The CDR3 is made up of 14 amino acids. The CDR3 here is CASSTGTGVSGYTF. In DNA form, the CDR3 reads TGTGCCAGCAGTACAGGGACAGGGGTTAGTGGCTACACCTTC.

This chain connects TRBV4-1 to TRBJ2-5, with TRBD2 as a possible D gene (5 bases). CDR1 is MGHRA and CDR2 is YSYEKL in the germline V gene. This CDR3 has 15 residues. CDR3 amino acids: CARSQEGRAQETQYF. The CDR3, as DNA: TGCGCTAGAAGCCAAGAGGGCAGAGCACAAGAGACCCAGTACTTC.

This chain joins TRBV5-1 and TRBJ2-7, with 11 bases identical to TRBD1. V was clipped by 4 bases and J by 2 bases; unmatched bases: 8. From germline, CDR1 is SGHRS and CDR2 YFSETQ. This CDR3 comprises 16 residues. CDR3 sequence reads: CASSPGGTGGAYEQYF. For the CDR3, the DNA is TGCGCCAGCAGCCCTGGAGGGACAGGGGGAGCCTACGAGCAGTACTTC.

CDR3 coding DNA: TGTGCCAGTAGTTTAAACAGGGATAATGAGCAGTTCTTC. The encoded protein is CASSLNRDNEQFF. The chain is built from TRBV19 and TRBJ2-1; possibly TRBD1 for D (6 bases). Germline CDR1 is LNHDA and CDR2 is SQIVND (reference sequence). This CDR3 region has 13 residues. Between the trimmed V and J ends, which lost 5 bases and 7 bases, there was a span of 12 bases.

This chain connects TRBV11-3 to TRBJ2-7, with a weak D call TRBD1 (6 bases). With 8 bases removed from V and 4 bases from J, the gap between germline ends came to 21 bases. CDR3 length equals 15 residues. From germline, CDR1 is SGHNT and CDR2 YENEEA. CDR3: CASGSYGRGGYEQYF. CDR3 nucleotide sequence: TGTGCCAGCGGGAGCTACGGTCGAGGGGGATACGAGCAGTACTTC.

The chain recombines TRBV19 with TRBJ2-2; 7 bases align to TRBD2. The CDR3 is made up of 17 amino acids. Germline V lookup: CDR1 LNHDA, CDR2 SQIVND (reference sequence). J lost 4 bases, V lost 1 base, and 9 bases had no gene match. The CDR3 DNA sequence: TGTGCCAGTAGTATAGGGGCGGGGGTCCTTCTCACCGGGGAGCTGTTTTTT. Its protein product is CASSIGAGVLLTGELFF.

V gene TRBV6-1 combines with J gene TRBJ1-4; TRBD1 matches at 8 bases. The CDR3 is made up of 14 amino acids. With 9 bases clipped from V and 0 bases from J, the junction kept 3 bases outside the gene matches. Germline V lookup: CDR1 MNHNS, CDR2 SASEGT. CDR3: CASTGGATNEKLFF. The CDR3 nucleotides read TGTGCCAGTACAGGGGGTGCAACTAATGAAAAACTGTTTTTT.

V gene TRBV5-4 combines with J gene TRBJ2-7, with 9 positions matching TRBD2. Trimming took 3 bases from V and 2 from J; bases not matched to a gene: 6. The CDR3 covers 15 residues. CDR1 is SGHNT, CDR2 YYREEE, per germline (reference sequence). Here the CDR3 DNA reads TGTGCCAGCAGCTCCTCCGGCGGGAGGGCCTACGAGCAGTACTTC. Translating gives CASSSSGGRAYEQYF.

The sample holds a few counts of this clone. This chain links TRBV6-5 with TRBJ2-6; no clear D gene. V was pared by 4 bases and J by 1 base, with 11 bases between. This CDR3 spans 16 amino acids. Germline CDR1 MNHEY, CDR2 SVGAGI. The CDR3 bases are TGTGCCAGCAGTTCAACCAGTTATTCTGGGGCCAACGTCCTGACTTTC. Translating gives CASSSTSYSGANVLTF.

This clone occurred a few times. The chain links TRBV4-3 to TRBJ1-6, with D perhaps TRBD1 (5 bases). Per germline, CDR1 LGHNA and CDR2 YSLEER. Trimming shortened V by 1 base and J by 3 bases, and 10 bases separated the two germline ends. This CDR3 has 16 amino acids. The CDR3 here is CASSQVAGVYNSPLHF. The CDR3 DNA sequence: TGCGCCAGCAGCCAAGTGGCGGGGGTCTATAATTCACCCCTCCACTTT.

The V and J genes are TRBV11-3 and TRBJ1-5; no reliable D call. CDR1 and CDR2 from the germline V gene are SGHNT and YENEEA. This CDR3 is 12 amino acids long. V was clipped by 5 bases and J by 3 bases, with 5 bases between them. The CDR3 bases are TGTGCCAGCAGCCCGTTCAATCAGCCCCAGCATTTT. This codes for CASSPFNQPQHF. The full variable domain, in which reference TRBV11-3 and TRBJ1-5 provide the parts outside the CDR3, is EAGVVQSPRYKIIEKKQPVAFWCNPISGHNTLYWYLQNLGQGPELLIRYENEEAVDDSQLPKDRFSAERLKGVDSTLKIQPAELGDSAVYLCASSPFNQPQHFGDGTRLSIL.

The gene calls are TRBV19 and TRBJ2-1; D call uncertain. V was clipped by 7 bases and J by 0 bases, with 13 bases between them. Germline CDR1 LNHDA, CDR2 SQIVND (reference sequence). CDR3 length equals 15 residues. The chain's CDR3 is CASTPSDSSYNEQFF. CDR3 sequence (DNA): TGTGCCAGTACCCCCTCCGACTCCTCCTACAATGAGCAGTTCTTC.

The chain is built from TRBV15 and TRBJ1-1, with 9 bases lining up with TRBD1. Germline values: CDR1 LNHNV, CDR2 YYDKDF (reference sequence). This CDR3 spans 15 amino acids. The V and J ends lost 3 bases and 3 bases, in that order; junction bases with no gene match: 5. DNA of the CDR3: TGTGCCACCAGCAGCCCACAGGGGGCTGACACTGAAGCTTTCTTT. The encoded protein is CATSSPQGADTEAFF.